Listed below are T cell receptor beta chains from one sample, sequenced in a study of cytomegalovirus exposure and HLA in healthy donors. The assay was immunoSEQ multiplex PCR, and TCRdb's table has in-frame clones only and misses some. The table shows tens of thousands of clones, with roughly 78% occurring only once. Input material: PBMCs. All receptors derive from a male donor in good health and CMV-seropositive. Each CDR3 is given with its conserved first and last residue. Clone size is shown for a subset of rows, as once, few, many or a class of expanded clone.

TRBV28	-	19	TRBJ2-2	CASSPALEYQIANTGELFF
TRBV11-2	-	14	TRBJ2-7	CATARTSGFYEQYF
TRBV25-1	-	16	TRBJ2-1	CASSFSDRGSHNEQFF
TRBV11-2	-	15	TRBJ2-7	CASSLDPTSGRKRYF
TRBV28	-	11	TRBJ1-3	CASIMGNTIYF
TRBV18	few	19	TRBJ2-2	CASSPLPWTVTPNTGELFF
TRBV28	-	14	TRBJ2-7	CASSLRLVSYEQYF
TRBV27	-	17	TRBJ2-1	CASSLFTSGVTYNEQFF
TRBV13	-	18	TRBJ2-3	CASSMGTLGLAGVDTQYF
TRBV9	once	16	TRBJ2-1	CASSVDLYSSYNEQFF
TRBV29-1	-	15	TRBJ2-5	CSVETWDRVTETQYF
TRBV6-1	-	15	TRBJ2-1	CASEREGRPLGEQFF
TRBV6-6	few	13	TRBJ2-5	CAVGREEQETQYF
TRBV7-6	-	18	TRBJ2-3	CASSFRPPSALLTDTQYF
TRBV4-2	-	16	TRBJ1-2	CASSQDLEGVIYGYTF
TRBV28	-	15	TRBJ1-4	CASSLEDRRREKLFF
TRBV7-6	few	16	TRBJ2-5	CASSFIRLANQETQYF
TRBV15	-	16	TRBJ1-4	CATSRASGQAREKLFF
TRBV5-1	-	15	TRBJ2-7	CASSLARTSNYEQYF
TRBV12-2	many	17	TRBJ1-4	CASRLVGRGPVIEKLFF
TRBV7-8	once	13	TRBJ2-7	CASSLSPIYEQYF
TRBV4-1	few	15	TRBJ2-3	CASRQPGRGTDTQYF
TRBV27	-	16	TRBJ2-2	CASSLSGLEYTGELFF
TRBV13	-	15	TRBJ2-7	CASSGARGSSYEQYF
TRBV28	-	11	TRBJ1-2	CASSSGVGWTF
TRBV6-1	-	13	TRBJ1-1	CASSRQGWTEAFF
TRBV2	-	10	TRBJ2-1	CASMANEQFF
TRBV6-1	-	14	TRBJ1-3	CASSFSDSGNTIYF
TRBV19	-	16	TRBJ1-2	CASSTQGRSGVYGYTF
TRBV2	-	15	TRBJ2-2	CASSPLAGEGGELFF
TRBV11-1	-	14	TRBJ2-5	CASTLTGGWETQYF
TRBV4-3	-	16	TRBJ2-6	CASSTGAGSGANVLTF
TRBV15	-	13	TRBJ2-3	CATSRPGRDTQYF
TRBV9	-	16	TRBJ2-7	CASSVGVSGPSYEQYF
TRBV5-4	-	16	TRBJ2-7	CASSFSPRTGSYEQYF
TRBV7-9	-	17	TRBJ1-3	CASSSFPDSRSGNTIYF
TRBV27	-	14	TRBJ1-2	CASSQRDRIYGYTF
TRBV7-2	once	16	TRBJ2-5	CASRQTGQGTQETQYF
TRBV6-5	few	15	TRBJ1-5	CASSGTGPSNQPQHF
TRBV7-9	-	15	TRBJ2-7	CASSPPGTAFYEQYF
TRBV27	-	16	TRBJ2-7	CASSLPQGSGPVEQYF
TRBV5-4	-	14	TRBJ2-7	CASQGTSGRREQYF
TRBV4-2	-	15	TRBJ2-2	CASSQDNSITGELFF
TRBV29-1	few	14	TRBJ2-1	CSVDGLARANEQFF
TRBV6-5	-	15	TRBJ2-7	CASSPATAGVGEQYF
TRBV7-2	-	15	TRBJ2-2	CASSSTGAGTGELFF
TRBV11-1	-	15	TRBJ2-7	CASSLDRGPTYEQYF
TRBV9	-	13	TRBJ2-7	CASSVGLAYEQYF
TRBV5-1	-	15	TRBJ2-7	CASSLFPGTEYEQYF
TRBV9	-	14	TRBJ1-4	CASSSDLPGEKLFF
TRBV5-1	few	15	TRBJ1-4	CASSLLTGTNEKLFF
TRBV27	-	14	TRBJ2-7	CASSLRDRVYEQYF
TRBV28	-	11	TRBJ1-2	CASSVWQGYTF
TRBV25-1	few	14	TRBJ2-7	CASSEAGGLYEQYF
TRBV19	-	13	TRBJ2-3	CASTGTGTDTQYF
TRBV6-4	-	15	TRBJ2-7	CASRSRLAGGNEQYF
TRBV5-1	-	16	TRBJ2-1	CASSLVIRDNYNEQFF
TRBV25-1	-	16	TRBJ2-7	CASSGEGPGQLYEQYF
TRBV7-9	-	15	TRBJ2-1	CASSPGRARWNEQFF